This T cell receptor (beta chain) was sequenced during a study of OX40 agonist ivuxolimab in advanced cancers. Study outcomes and limitations: The study did not work out the antigen specificity of the expanded peripheral T cells. Clonal expansion was seen in CD4+ and CD8+ blood T cells by week 6 at 0.1 to 3.0 mg/kg.

Comment on this clone: The antigen remains undetermined.

Assay: immunoSEQ multiplex PCR; the TCRdb copy retains only in-frame clones and omits some. The sample records about 70,000 clones, about 90% being singletons. The CDR3 is 14 amino acids. The V gene's germline CDR1 is SGDLS and CDR2 YYNGEE. The V end was cut by 3 bases, the J end by 6 bases, with 13 bases between. This sample comprised CD4+ or CD8+ T cells sorted from blood, obtained in a trial of the OX40 agonist ivuxolimab. The clonotype was recovered from an adult with an advanced solid tumor such as melanoma, head and neck, liver or kidney cancer. V and J are TRBV9 and TRBJ2-1; D might be TRBD1 (6 bases). The CDR3, as DNA: TGTGCCAGCAGCGCGCAGGGGCAGAGCAATGAGCAGTTCTTC. It encodes CASSAQGQSNEQFF.